The 3 T cell receptor beta chains reported below all come from one sample, sequenced in a study of T cell responses to AZD1222 COVID-19 vaccine. Measured with immunoSEQ multiplex PCR; TCRdb has only the in-frame clones, and not every one. The sample contains roughly 150,000 clones, 85% to 90% of which appear only once. The sequencing here drew on peripheral blood, taken on day 0 of AZD1222 vaccination. The origin of the receptors is an adult in good health.

The chain carries TRBV27 and TRBJ2-6, with TRBD2 as a possible D gene (6 bases). Germline V gene data show CDR1 as MNHEY and CDR2 as SMNVEV (reference sequence). V was trimmed by 0 bases and J by 3 bases, leaving 18 bases between them. The CDR3 runs 19 residues. CDR3 nucleotide sequence: TGTGCCAGCAGTTTATCGAGGTCGCGCAGCGGGCTTGGGGCCAACGTCCTGACTTTC. Residues: CASSLSRSRSGLGANVLTF. Filled out from reference TRBV27 and TRBJ2-6, the complete variable domain reads EAQVTQNPRYLITVTGKKLTVTCSQNMNHEYMSWYRQDPGLGLRQIYYSMNVEVTDKGDVPEGYKVSRKEKRNFPLILESPSPNQTSLYFCASSLSRSRSGLGANVLTFGAGSRLTVL.

The chain combines TRBV6-5 with TRBJ2-7; the D gene could be TRBD1 or TRBD2 (6 bases each). The ends were cut back, 6 bases at V and 5 bases at J, with 14 bases in the middle. Germline loops: CDR1 MNHEY, CDR2 SVGAGI. This CDR3 is 13 amino acids long. The CDR3 spells CASRAGHRHEQYF. The CDR3 coding sequence is TGTGCCAGCAGGGCGGGACACCGACACGAGCAGTACTTC.

The chain combines TRBV5-1 with TRBJ2-3, with 7 bases aligning to TRBD2. The length of the CDR3 is 15 residues. In germline, CDR1 is SGHRS, CDR2 YFSETQ. J was trimmed by 1 base and V by 4 bases; bases with no gene match: 6. The CDR3 loop reads CASSGQGLGTDTQYF. The CDR3 coding sequence is TGCGCCAGCAGCGGGCAAGGACTAGGCACAGATACGCAGTATTTT.